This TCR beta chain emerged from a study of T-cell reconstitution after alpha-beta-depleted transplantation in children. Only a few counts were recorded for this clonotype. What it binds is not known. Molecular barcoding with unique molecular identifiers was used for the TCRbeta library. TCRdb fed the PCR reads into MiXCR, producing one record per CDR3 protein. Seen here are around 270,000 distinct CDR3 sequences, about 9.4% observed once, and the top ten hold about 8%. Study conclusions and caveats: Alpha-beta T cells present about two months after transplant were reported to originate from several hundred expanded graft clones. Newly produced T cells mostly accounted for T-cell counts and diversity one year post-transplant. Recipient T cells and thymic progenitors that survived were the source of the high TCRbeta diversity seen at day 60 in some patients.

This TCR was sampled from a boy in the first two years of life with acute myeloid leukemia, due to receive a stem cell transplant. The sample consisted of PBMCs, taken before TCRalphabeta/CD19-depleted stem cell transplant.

The CDR3 DNA reads TGTGCCAGCAGTGATCCCCCCTCAGGGAACTACGAGCAGTACTTC. This sequence encodes CASSDPPSGNYEQYF. The chain joins TRBV6-1 to TRBJ2-7; perhaps TRBD1 as D (5 bases). V dropped 3 bases and J dropped 3 bases, with 15 bases sitting between them. The CDR3 runs to 15 residues. Germline V gene data show CDR1 as MNHNS and CDR2 as SASEGT.